This TCR beta chain was identified during a study of spatial heterogeneity in lung cancer (dated by TCRdb to between 2017 and 2020). Study-wide context: More beta-chain than alpha-chain transcripts were consistently detected, likely reflecting higher beta-chain transcript abundance. In the raw uncorrected reads, each unique combination of TCR and UMI appeared more than ten times on average. At surgery, around 200 tumor regions, 63 to 70 matched nontumor lung samples and 56 PBMC samples were TCR-sequenced for both alpha and beta chains. In non-small cell lung cancer, the study quantitatively compared TCR alpha and beta repertoires across several tumor regions, matched nontumor lung, and blood. A strong correlation was found between TCR transcript counts in tumor regions and a T cell transcriptional module score from matched bulk RNA-seq. The study linked features of the TCR repertoire to counts of nonsynonymous mutations, which were determined by whole-exome sequencing of tumor tissue.

The junction shows trimming of 5 bases on V and 4 bases on J, plus 9 bases between the germline ends. Including the terminal cysteine and phenylalanine, the CDR3 comprises 13 residues. Of the read, only the CDR3 DNA is kept; its 39 bases are in frame from base 1. The time point label, read with the paper, signifies: sample taken at primary tumor resection. The donors were about 71 patients from the lung TRACERx cohort who had early-stage, untreated non-small cell lung cancer. TCR sequencing used whole RNA extracted from tumor and nontumor lung tissue, or from cryopreserved PBMC samples, without cell sorting. Only patients for whom sufficient RNA was available from at least two tumor regions were selected for TCR sequencing. Before selection, tumor and adjacent nontumor lung specimens were reviewed by a lung pathologist. This clonotype occurred many times. Its antigen remains undetermined. No qualities accompany the bases; no much larger clone lies one base away.

What the study reported, not specific to this receptor: Additional single-cell paired TCR alpha and beta sequencing was considered necessary to confirm, at a functional level, the hypothesis that regional TCRs recognize regional mutations. TCR-seq coverage of tumor T cells was estimated at only 5.5% to 8.5% for alpha chains and approximately 13% for beta chains. The tumor nonsynonymous mutation count correlated with the number of expanded alpha and beta TCRs within the tumor. Counts of ubiquitous and regional expanded TCRs were found to correlate with counts of ubiquitous and regional nonsynonymous mutations, respectively.

The method was 5' RACE. Sequencer: NextSeq 500. The TCR library protocol attached a unique molecular identifier to each TCR cDNA molecule to allow correction of PCR and sequencing errors. As for how the authors treated the data: Decombinator tools were used for TCR identification, UMI-based error correction and CDR3 extraction. Expanded TCRs were defined as those above a frequency of 2 per 1,000, corresponding to the top 1% of the tumor frequency distribution. Expanded tumor TCRs were classed as regional if statistically deemed absent (corrected P<0.05) from at least one tumor region, otherwise ubiquitous. Each repertoire was subsampled 100 times to 5,000 TCRs, after which Renyi diversity was computed with the R vegan package. CDR3 similarity networks were built from amino acid triplet string-kernel similarity, with CDR3s being connected when pairwise similarity was above 0.82. TCRdb handled the public reads itself, with Q25 trimming in fastp and clone calling in MiXCR, and kept productive beta chains. Entries are consolidated by CDR3 protein sequence, retaining the most common genes and DNA. The V and J calls and clone size come from TCRdb's table, not from the authors' own analysis. The sample table records about 100,000 distinct CDR3 sequences; 3.5% to 5% of these occur just once. The ten largest clones represent around 20% of the sample.

The material was lung tumor tissue, obtained at surgery. The source is a male donor with early-stage non-small cell lung cancer. This receptor chain uses TRBV12-3 or TRBV12-4 and TRBJ2-1; the best D guess is TRBD1, with 5 bases matching. The CDR3 protein sequence reads: CASSSQGYNEQFF. The nucleotides read TGTGCCAGCAGTAGCCAGGGTTACAATGAGCAGTTCTTC.